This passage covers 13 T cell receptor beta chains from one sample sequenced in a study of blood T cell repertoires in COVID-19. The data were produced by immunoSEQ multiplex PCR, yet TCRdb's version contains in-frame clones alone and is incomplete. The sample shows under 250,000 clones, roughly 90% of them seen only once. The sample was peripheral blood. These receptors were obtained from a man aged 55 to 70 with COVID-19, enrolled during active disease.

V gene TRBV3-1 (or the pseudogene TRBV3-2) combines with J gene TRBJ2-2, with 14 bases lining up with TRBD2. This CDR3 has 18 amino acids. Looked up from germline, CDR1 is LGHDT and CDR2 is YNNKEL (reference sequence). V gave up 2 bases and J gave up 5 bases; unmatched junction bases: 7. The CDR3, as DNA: TGTGCCAGCAGCCAACCGGGACTAGCGGGAGAAGGGACCGGGGAGCTGTTTTTT. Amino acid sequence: CASSQPGLAGEGTGELFF.

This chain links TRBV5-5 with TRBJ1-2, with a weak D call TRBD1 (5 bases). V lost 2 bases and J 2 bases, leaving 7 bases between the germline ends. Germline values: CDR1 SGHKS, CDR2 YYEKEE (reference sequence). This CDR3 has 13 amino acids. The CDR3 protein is CASSFPGNYGYTF. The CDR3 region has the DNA TGTGCCAGCAGCTTCCCAGGGAACTATGGCTACACCTTC.

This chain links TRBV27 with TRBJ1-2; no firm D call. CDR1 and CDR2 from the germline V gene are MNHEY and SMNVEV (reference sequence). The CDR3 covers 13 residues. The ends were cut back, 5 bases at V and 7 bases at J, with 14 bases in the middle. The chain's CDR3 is CASSQRWRGGYTF. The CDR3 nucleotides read TGTGCCAGCAGTCAAAGATGGCGCGGTGGCTACACCTTC.

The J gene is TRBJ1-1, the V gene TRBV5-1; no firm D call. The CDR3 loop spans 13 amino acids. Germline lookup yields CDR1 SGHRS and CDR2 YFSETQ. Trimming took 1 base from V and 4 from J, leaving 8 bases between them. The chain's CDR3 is CASSLSGGTEAFF. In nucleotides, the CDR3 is TGCGCCAGCAGCTTGAGCGGCGGCACTGAAGCTTTCTTT.

As DNA, the CDR3 is TGTGCCAGCAGCTTGGTGGACAACCCATTACATTCACCCCTCCACTTT. It yields the protein CASSLVDNPLHSPLHF. This chain links TRBV5-6 with TRBJ1-6; possible D gene TRBD1, 5 bases. CDR3 length: 16 residues. Trimming pared 0 bases from V and 8 bases from J, leaving 15 bases between. Germline CDR1 and CDR2: SGHDT and YYEEEE.

The CDR3 DNA reads as TGTGCCAGCAGTTACGATAGCGGGACCGGGGAGCTGTTTTTT. Residues: CASSYDSGTGELFF. The V and J genes are TRBV6-5 and TRBJ2-2; the match to TRBD2 covers 7 bases. Germline V gene sequence: CDR1 MNHEY, CDR2 SVGAGI. The CDR3 loop spans 14 amino acids. J lost 5 bases, V lost 2 bases, and 2 bases had no gene match.

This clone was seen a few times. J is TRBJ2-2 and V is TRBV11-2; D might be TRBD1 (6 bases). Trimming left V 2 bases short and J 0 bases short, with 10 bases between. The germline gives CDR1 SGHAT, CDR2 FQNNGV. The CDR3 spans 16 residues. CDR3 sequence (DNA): TGTGCCAGCAGCTTAAGACAGGCCGCGAACACCGGGGAGCTGTTTTTT. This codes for CASSLRQAANTGELFF.

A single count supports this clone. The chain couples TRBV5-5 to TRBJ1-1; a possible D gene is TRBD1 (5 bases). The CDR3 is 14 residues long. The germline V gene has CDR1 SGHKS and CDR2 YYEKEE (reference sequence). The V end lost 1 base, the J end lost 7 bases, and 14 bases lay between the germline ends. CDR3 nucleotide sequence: TGTGCCAGCAGCTTGTACGCATCGGGGGTTGAAGCTTTCTTT. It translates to CASSLYASGVEAFF.

CDR3: CASSQDRRAEAFF. CDR3 DNA sequence: TGCGCCAGCAGCCAGGACAGGAGGGCTGAAGCTTTCTTT. The V call is TRBV4-3, the J call TRBJ1-1; 7 bases align to TRBD1. The V gene end was trimmed by 3 bases and the J gene end by 6 bases; junction bases not matched to a gene: 4. Germline V CDR1 and CDR2: LGHNA, YSLEER. This CDR3 is built from 13 residues.

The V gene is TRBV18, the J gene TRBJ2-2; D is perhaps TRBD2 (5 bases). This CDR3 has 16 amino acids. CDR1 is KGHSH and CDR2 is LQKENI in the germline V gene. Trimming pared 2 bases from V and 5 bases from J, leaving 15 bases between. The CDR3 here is CASSPTHGGVTGELFF. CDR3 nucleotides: TGTGCCAGCTCACCAACCCATGGAGGCGTGACCGGGGAGCTGTTTTTT.

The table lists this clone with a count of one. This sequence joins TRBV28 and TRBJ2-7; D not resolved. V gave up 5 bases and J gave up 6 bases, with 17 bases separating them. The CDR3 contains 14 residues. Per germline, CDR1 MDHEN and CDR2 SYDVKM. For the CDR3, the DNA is TGTGCCAGCAGTGGTACAGTGGCCCTCCGCGAGCAGTACTTC. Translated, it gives CASSGTVALREQYF.

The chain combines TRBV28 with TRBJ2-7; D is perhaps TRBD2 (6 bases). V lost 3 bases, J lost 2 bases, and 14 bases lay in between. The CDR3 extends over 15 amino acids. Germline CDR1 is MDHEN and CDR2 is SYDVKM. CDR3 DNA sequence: TGTGCCAGCAGTTTCTTGGGACTCAGACCCTACGAGCAGTACTTC. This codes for CASSFLGLRPYEQYF.

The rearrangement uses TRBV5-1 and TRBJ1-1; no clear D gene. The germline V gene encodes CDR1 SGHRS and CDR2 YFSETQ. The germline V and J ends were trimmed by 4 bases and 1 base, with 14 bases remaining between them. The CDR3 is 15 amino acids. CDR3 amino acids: CASSGKTGGNTEAFF. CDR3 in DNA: TGCGCCAGCAGCGGAAAGACCGGCGGGAACACTGAAGCTTTCTTT. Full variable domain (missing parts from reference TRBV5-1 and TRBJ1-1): KAGVTQTPRYLIKTRGQQVTLSCSPISGHRSVSWYQQTPGQGLQFLFEYFSETQRNKGNFPGRFSGRQFSNSRSEMNVSTLELGDSALYLCASSGKTGGNTEAFFGQGTRLTVV.